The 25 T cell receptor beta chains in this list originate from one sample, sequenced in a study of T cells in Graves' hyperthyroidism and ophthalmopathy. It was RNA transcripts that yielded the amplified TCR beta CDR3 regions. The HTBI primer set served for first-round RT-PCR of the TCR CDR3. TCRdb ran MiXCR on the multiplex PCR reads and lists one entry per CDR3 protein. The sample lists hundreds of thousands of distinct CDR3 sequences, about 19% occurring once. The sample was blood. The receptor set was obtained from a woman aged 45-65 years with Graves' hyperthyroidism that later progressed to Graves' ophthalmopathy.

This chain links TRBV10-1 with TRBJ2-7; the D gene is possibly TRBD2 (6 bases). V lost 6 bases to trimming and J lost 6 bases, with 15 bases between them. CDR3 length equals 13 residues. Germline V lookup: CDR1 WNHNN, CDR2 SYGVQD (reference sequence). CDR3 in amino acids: CASSRAGGREQYF. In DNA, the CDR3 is TGCGCCAGCAGCCGCGCCGGGGGTCGCGAGCAGTACTTC.

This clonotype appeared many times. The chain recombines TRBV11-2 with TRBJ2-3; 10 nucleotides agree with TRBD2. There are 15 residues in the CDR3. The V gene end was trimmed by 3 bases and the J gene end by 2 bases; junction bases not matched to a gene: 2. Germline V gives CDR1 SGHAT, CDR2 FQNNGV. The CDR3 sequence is CASSFSGGHTDTQYF. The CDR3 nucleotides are TGTGCCAGCAGCTTTAGCGGGGGGCACACAGATACGCAGTATTTT.

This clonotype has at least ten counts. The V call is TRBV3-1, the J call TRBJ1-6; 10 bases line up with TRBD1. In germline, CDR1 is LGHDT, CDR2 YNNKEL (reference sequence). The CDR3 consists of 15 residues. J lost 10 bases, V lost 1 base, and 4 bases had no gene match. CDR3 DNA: TGTGCCAGCAGCCAAGTCGGGACAGGGGAATCACCCCTCCACTTT. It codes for CASSQVGTGESPLHF. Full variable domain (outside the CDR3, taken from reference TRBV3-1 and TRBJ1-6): DTAVSQTPKYLVTQMGNDKSIKCEQNLGHDTMYWYKQDSKKFLKIMFSYNNKELIINETVPNRFSPKSPDKAHLNLHINSLELGDSAVYFCASSQVGTGESPLHFGNGTRLTVT.

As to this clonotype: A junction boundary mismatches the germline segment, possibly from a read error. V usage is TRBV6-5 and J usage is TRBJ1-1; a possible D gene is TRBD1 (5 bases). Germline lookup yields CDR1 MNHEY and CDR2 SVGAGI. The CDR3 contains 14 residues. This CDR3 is CATSSEGALTEAFF. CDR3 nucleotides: TGTGCCACCAGTTCGGAAGGGGCGCTTACTGAAGCTTTCTTT.

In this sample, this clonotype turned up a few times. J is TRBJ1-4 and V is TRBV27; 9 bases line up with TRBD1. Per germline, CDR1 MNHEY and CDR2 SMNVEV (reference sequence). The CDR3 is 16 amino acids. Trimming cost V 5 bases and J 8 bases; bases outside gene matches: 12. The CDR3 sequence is CASSPLWDREEEKLFF. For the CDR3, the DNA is TGTGCCAGCAGTCCACTATGGGACAGGGAGGAGGAAAAACTGTTTTTT.

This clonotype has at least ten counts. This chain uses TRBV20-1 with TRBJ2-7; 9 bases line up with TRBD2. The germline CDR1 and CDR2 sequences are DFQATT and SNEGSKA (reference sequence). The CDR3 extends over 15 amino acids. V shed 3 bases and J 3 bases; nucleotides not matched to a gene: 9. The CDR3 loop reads CSASVSGGPFYEQYF. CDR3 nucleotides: TGCAGTGCTAGCGTTAGCGGGGGACCATTCTACGAGCAGTACTTC.

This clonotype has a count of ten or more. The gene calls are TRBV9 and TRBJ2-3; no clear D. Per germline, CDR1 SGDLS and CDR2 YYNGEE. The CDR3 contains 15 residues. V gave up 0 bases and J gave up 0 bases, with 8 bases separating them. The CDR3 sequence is CASSVVPLSTDTQYF. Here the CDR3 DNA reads TGTGCCAGCAGCGTAGTTCCGCTCAGCACAGATACGCAGTATTTT.

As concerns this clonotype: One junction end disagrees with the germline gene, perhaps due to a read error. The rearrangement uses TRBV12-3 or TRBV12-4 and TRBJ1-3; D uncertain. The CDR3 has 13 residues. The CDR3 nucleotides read TGTGCCGGCAGCCGTCCCTCTGGAAACACCATATATTTT. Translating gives CAGSRPSGNTIYF.

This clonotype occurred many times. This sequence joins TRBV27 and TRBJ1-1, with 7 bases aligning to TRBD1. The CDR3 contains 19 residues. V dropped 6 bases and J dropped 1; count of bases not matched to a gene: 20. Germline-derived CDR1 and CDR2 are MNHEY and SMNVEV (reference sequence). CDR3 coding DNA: TGTGCCAGCAGCATTTCAGGGGGGCGCCGTGTGGGCGAGAACACTGAAGCTTTCTTT. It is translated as CASSISGGRRVGENTEAFF.

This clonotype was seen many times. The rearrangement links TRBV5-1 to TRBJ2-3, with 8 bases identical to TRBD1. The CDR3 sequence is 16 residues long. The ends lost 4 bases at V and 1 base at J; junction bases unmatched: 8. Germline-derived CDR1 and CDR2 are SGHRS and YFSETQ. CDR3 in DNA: TGCGCCAGCAGCCTTCCAGGGGGCGAGGGCACAGATACGCAGTATTTT. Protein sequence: CASSLPGGEGTDTQYF.

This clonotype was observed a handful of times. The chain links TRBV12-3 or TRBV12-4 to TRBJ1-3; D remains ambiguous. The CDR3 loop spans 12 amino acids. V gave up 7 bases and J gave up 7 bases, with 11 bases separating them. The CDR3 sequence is CASTPLRNTIYF. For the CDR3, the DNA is TGTGCCAGCACCCCCCTGCGGAACACCATATATTTT.

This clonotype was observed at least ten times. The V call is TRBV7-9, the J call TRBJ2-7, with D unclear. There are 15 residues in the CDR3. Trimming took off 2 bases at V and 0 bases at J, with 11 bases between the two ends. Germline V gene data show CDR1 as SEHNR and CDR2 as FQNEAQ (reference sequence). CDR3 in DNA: TGTGCCAGCAGCTTAAGCGAAATGGGCTCCTACGAGCAGTACTTC. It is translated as CASSLSEMGSYEQYF.

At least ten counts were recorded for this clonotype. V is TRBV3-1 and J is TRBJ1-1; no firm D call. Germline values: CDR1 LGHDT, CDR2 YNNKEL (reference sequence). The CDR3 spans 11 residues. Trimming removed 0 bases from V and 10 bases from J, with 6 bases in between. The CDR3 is CASSQEFAAFF. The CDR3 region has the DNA TGTGCCAGCAGCCAAGAATTTGCAGCTTTCTTT.

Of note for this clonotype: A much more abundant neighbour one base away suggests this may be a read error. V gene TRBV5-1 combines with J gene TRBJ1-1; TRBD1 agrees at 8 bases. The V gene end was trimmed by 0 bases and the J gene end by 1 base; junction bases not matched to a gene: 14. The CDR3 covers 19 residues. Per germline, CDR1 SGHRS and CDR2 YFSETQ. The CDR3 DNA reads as TGCGCCAGCAGCTTGGCGGACCGGGACAGGAGGCGCCGGAACACTGAAGCTTTCTTT. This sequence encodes CASSLADRDRRRRNTEAFF.

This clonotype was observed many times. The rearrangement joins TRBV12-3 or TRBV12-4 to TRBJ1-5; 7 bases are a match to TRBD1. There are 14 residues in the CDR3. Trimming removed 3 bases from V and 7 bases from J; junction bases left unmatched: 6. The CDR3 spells CASSFSQGGQPQHF. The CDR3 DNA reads TGTGCCAGCAGTTTTTCGCAGGGGGGACAGCCCCAGCATTTT.

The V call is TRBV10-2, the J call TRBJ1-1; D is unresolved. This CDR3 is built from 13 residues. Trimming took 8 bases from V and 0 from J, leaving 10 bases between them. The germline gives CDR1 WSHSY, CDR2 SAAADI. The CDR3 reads CASWRGLNTEAFF. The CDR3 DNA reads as TGCGCCAGCTGGAGAGGGTTGAACACTGAAGCTTTCTTT.

The DNA for the CDR3 is TGTGCCAGCAGCCCACGGACAGGGCGAATGGTAAATGAGCAGTTCTTC. Translated: CASSPRTGRMVNEQFF. This chain joins TRBV7-6 and TRBJ2-1; 8 nucleotides agree with TRBD1. V dropped 5 bases and J dropped 7; count of bases not matched to a gene: 13. This CDR3 contains 16 residues. Looked up from germline, CDR1 is SGHVS and CDR2 is FNYEAQ.

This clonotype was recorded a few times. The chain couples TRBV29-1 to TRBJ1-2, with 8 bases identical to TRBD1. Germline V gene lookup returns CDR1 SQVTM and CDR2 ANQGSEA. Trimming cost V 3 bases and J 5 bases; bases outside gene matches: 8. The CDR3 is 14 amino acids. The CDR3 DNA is TGCAGCGTTGAGTTACAGGGGGTCGGGTATGGCTACACCTTC. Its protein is CSVELQGVGYGYTF.

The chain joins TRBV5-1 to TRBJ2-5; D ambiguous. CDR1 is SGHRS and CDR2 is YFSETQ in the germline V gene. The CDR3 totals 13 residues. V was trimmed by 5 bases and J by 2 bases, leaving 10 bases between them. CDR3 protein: CASRETVQETQYF. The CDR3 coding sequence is TGCGCCAGCAGAGAGACGGTTCAAGAGACCCAGTACTTC.

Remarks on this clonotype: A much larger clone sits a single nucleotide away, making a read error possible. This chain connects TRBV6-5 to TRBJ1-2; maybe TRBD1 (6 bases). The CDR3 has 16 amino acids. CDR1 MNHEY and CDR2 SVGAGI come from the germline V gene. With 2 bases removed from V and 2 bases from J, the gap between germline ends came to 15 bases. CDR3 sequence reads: CASSYRVGQGNYGYTF. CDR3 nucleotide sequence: TGTGCCAGCAGTTACCGCGTGGGGCAGGGGAACTATGGCTACACCTTC.

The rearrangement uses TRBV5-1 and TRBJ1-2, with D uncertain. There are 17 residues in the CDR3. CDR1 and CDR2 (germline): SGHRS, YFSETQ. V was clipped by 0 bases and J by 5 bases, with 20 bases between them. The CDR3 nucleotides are TGCGCCAGCAGCTTGGCCACAGATTTGGGGATCGAGTATGGCTACACCTTC. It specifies CASSLATDLGIEYGYTF.

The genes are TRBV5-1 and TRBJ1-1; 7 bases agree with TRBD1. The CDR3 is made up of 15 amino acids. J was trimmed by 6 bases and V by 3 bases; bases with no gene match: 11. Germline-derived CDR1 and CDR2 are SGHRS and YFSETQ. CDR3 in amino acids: CASSSTRGAGAEAFF. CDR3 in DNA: TGCGCCAGCAGCTCAACCAGGGGGGCAGGTGCTGAAGCTTTCTTT.

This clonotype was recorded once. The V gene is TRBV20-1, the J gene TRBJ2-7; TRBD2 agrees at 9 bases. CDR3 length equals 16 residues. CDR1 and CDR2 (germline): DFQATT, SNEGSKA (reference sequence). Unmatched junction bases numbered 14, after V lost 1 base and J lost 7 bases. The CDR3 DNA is TGCAGTGCTAGAGTGGCTAGCGGGGCCGGCTTGAGGGAGCAGTACTTC. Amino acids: CSARVASGAGLREQYF.

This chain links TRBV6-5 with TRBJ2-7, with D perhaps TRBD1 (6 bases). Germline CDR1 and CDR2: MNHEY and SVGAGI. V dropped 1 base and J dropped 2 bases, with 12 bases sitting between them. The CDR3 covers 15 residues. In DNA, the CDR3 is TGTGCCAGCAGTTACTACACCCAGGGGACCTACGAGCAGTACTTC. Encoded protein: CASSYYTQGTYEQYF.

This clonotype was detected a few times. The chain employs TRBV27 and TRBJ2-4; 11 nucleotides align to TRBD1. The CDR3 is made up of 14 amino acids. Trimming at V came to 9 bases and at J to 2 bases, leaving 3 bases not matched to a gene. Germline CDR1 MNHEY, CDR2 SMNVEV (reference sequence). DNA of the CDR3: TGTGCCAGTGGACAGGGGGCGACCAAAAACATTCAGTACTTC. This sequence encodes CASGQGATKNIQYF.